Each of the 5 T cell receptor beta chains below was sequenced from the same sample in a study of control samples from healthy donors and cancer patients. Libraries were prepared by immunoSEQ multiplex PCR; TCRdb keeps only in-frame clonotypes and omits some of them. The table counts some 190,000 clones; 2% to 2.5% lies in the top ten. The sequenced sample consisted of blood. Receptor source: a woman aged 25 to 39 in good health.

The chain employs TRBV2 and TRBJ2-1; D might be TRBD1 or TRBD2, each matching 7 bases. The CDR3 totals 13 residues. Germline V CDR1 and CDR2: SNHLY, FYNNEI. V was pared by 11 bases and J by 2 bases, with 13 bases between. CDR3 protein: CAWPGGAYNEQFF. CDR3 nucleotide sequence: TGTGCCTGGCCAGGGGGGGCCTACAATGAGCAGTTCTTC.

The chain recombines TRBV27 with TRBJ2-2; a possible D gene is TRBD1 (5 bases). Per the germline V gene, CDR1 is MNHEY and CDR2 is SMNVEV (reference sequence). The CDR3 totals 15 residues. Deletions cut 0 bases from V and 7 bases from J, with 12 bases between. This CDR3 is CASSLSLGLGGELFF. The CDR3 DNA sequence: TGTGCCAGCAGTTTATCGCTGGGGCTGGGCGGGGAGCTGTTTTTT.

The chain is built from TRBV6-1 and TRBJ1-6, with a possible D match to TRBD1 (6 bases). CDR3 length: 16 amino acids. V lost 2 bases and J 6 bases, leaving 14 bases between the germline ends. CDR1 is MNHNS and CDR2 is SASEGT in the germline V gene. The CDR3 reads CASSESRTAFNSPLHF. The CDR3 region has the DNA TGTGCCAGCAGTGAAAGCCGGACAGCGTTTAATTCACCCCTCCACTTT.

In nucleotides, the CDR3 is TGTGCCAGTAGTACCCCCCTTGGGATGCACAGTAAAAACATTCAGTACTTC. This translates into CASSTPLGMHSKNIQYF. The V and J genes are TRBV19 and TRBJ2-4; D uncertain. Germline assignment: CDR1 LNHDA and CDR2 SQIVND (reference sequence). With 4 bases removed from V and 4 bases from J, the gap between germline ends came to 20 bases. The CDR3 extends over 17 amino acids.

Comments on this clone: Distinct nucleotide sequences in the sample also encode this CDR3. The chain employs TRBV12-3 or TRBV12-4 and TRBJ1-5; D gene uncertain. V lost 3 bases, J lost 3 bases, and 6 bases lay in between. The CDR3 is 13 residues long. As DNA, the CDR3 is TGTGCCAGCAGTTTGGGGTCCAATCAGCCCCAGCATTTT. It encodes CASSLGSNQPQHF.